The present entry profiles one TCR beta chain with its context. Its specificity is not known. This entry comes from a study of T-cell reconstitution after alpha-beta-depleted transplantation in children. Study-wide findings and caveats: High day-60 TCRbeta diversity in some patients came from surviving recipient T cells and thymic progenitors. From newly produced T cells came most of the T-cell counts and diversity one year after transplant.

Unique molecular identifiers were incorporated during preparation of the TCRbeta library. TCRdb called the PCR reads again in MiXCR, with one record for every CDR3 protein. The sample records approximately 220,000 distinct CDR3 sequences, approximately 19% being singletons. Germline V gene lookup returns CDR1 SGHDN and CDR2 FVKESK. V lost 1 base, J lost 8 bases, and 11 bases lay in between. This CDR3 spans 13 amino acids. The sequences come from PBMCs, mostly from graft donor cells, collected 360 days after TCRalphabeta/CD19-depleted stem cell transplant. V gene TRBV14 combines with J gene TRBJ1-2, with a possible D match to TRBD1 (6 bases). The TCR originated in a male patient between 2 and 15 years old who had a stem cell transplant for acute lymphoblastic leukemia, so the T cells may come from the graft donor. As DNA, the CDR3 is TGTGCCAGCAGCCAAGTCCCGGGGGGCGGCTACACCTTC. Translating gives CASSQVPGGGYTF.